The 22 T cell receptor beta chains below were found in one sample sequenced in a study of a mutant IDH1 vaccine in newly diagnosed glioma. Their antigens are not known. This sample's time point: week 35, safety follow-up. In every dose of vaccine, 300 ug of mutant IDH1 20-mer peptide was given alongside topical imiquimod. The repertoire was sequenced with immunoSEQ multiplex PCR; TCRdb's copy has only in-frame clones and lacks some. The repertoire consists of fewer than 55,000 clones, with 81% occurring once and the leading ten covering 4.7%. The starting material was PBMCs, obtained from a glioma patient whose treatment included an IDH1 peptide vaccine. The receptors stem from a woman aged 40 to 50 with glioma. Some clones in this sample may be carry-over from other donors' samples.

The rearrangement uses TRBV7-9 and TRBJ2-1; D may match TRBD1 or TRBD2 (5 bases each). Germline V CDR1 and CDR2: SEHNR, FQNEAQ (reference sequence). CDR3 length: 12 residues. Deletions cut 2 bases from V and 9 bases from J, with 8 bases between. In DNA, the CDR3 is TGTGCCAGCAGCTTATGGGACGTTGAGCAGTTCTTC. This codes for CASSLWDVEQFF.

The chain couples TRBV7-2 to TRBJ2-2; TRBD1 matches 7 bases. CDR1 is SGHTA, CDR2 FQGNSA, per germline. V lost 5 bases, J lost 3 bases, and 3 bases stayed unmatched. The CDR3 loop spans 14 amino acids. CDR3 bases: TGTGCCAGCAGCGGACAGGTCTACACCGGGGAGCTGTTTTTT. Its translation: CASSGQVYTGELFF.

V is TRBV7-8 and J is TRBJ1-3; D remains ambiguous. Deletions cut 5 bases from V and 4 bases from J, with 6 bases between. Germline CDR1 is SGHVS and CDR2 is FQNEAQ. This CDR3 is 12 amino acids long. The CDR3: CASSRSGNTIYF. The DNA for the CDR3 is TGTGCCAGCAGCCGTTCCGGAAACACCATATATTTT.

There are a few counts of this clone. The chain employs TRBV2 and TRBJ1-2; D is undetermined. There are 13 residues in the CDR3. The V gene lost 6 bases and the J gene lost 5 bases, with 13 bases spanning the gap. Germline V CDR1 and CDR2: SNHLY, FYNNEI. CDR3 in DNA: TGTGCCAGCAGGACACTAAGGCTGTATGGCTACACCTTC. It is translated as CASRTLRLYGYTF.

V is TRBV5-1 and J is TRBJ2-7; 8 bases map to TRBD2. Germline values: CDR1 SGHRS, CDR2 YFSETQ. There are 15 residues in the CDR3. With V trimmed by 4 bases and J by 1 base, 7 bases remained unmatched. This CDR3 is CASSLSGTSSYEQYF. For the CDR3, the DNA is TGCGCCAGCAGCCTATCCGGGACTAGTTCCTACGAGCAGTACTTC.

CDR3 amino acids: CAIRRSSLGEQYF. As DNA, the CDR3 is TGTGCCATCAGGCGGTCGAGCCTAGGGGAGCAGTACTTC. The genes are TRBV10-3 and TRBJ2-7; D gene uncertain. The ends were cut back, 6 bases at V and 7 bases at J, with 16 bases in the middle. Germline CDR1 ENHRY, CDR2 SYGVKD. The CDR3 contains 13 residues.

The rearrangement uses TRBV14 and TRBJ2-7; possible D gene TRBD1, 5 bases. Germline CDR1 reads SGHDN; CDR2 reads FVKESK. This CDR3 spans 14 amino acids. Trimming pared 6 bases from V and 3 bases from J, leaving 15 bases between. Written as DNA, the CDR3 is TGTGCCAGCAGTCTTTGGGGCAGAAACTACGAGCAGTACTTC. Translating gives CASSLWGRNYEQYF.

This clone occurred once. The chain combines TRBV5-1 with TRBJ2-5; D is unclear. Per the germline V gene, CDR1 is SGHRS and CDR2 is YFSETQ. V was cut by 1 base and J by 5 bases, with 12 bases left in between. The CDR3 runs 14 residues. CDR3 sequence reads: CASSLFGSVETQYF. CDR3 coding DNA: TGCGCCAGCAGCTTGTTTGGCTCAGTGGAGACCCAGTACTTC.

V and J are TRBV18 and TRBJ2-7; D gene ambiguous. The V end was cut by 2 bases, the J end by 2 bases, with 16 bases between. In germline, CDR1 is KGHSH, CDR2 LQKENI. The CDR3 consists of 16 residues. This CDR3 is CASSPTVGPPPYEQYF. CDR3 DNA: TGTGCCAGCTCACCAACAGTGGGCCCCCCTCCCTACGAGCAGTACTTC.

This chain connects TRBV5-1 to TRBJ2-3; 11 nucleotides match TRBD2. V trimming: 7 bases; J trimming: 3 bases; junction bases outside the gene matches: 10. CDR1 and CDR2 (germline): SGHRS, YFSETQ. The CDR3 has 16 residues. The CDR3 protein is CASGSVAGGRTDTQYF. DNA of the CDR3: TGCGCCAGCGGTTCAGTAGCGGGGGGGCGAACAGATACGCAGTATTTT.

V usage is TRBV19 and J usage is TRBJ2-5, with TRBD1 identical over 11 bases. This CDR3 comprises 15 residues. Germline V gene lookup returns CDR1 LNHDA and CDR2 SQIVND (reference sequence). Losses at the gene ends were 3 bases for V and 5 bases for J; bases not matched to a gene: 5. CDR3 region: CASSIWDRGGETQYF. The CDR3 DNA sequence: TGTGCCAGTAGTATCTGGGACAGGGGGGGCGAGACCCAGTACTTC.

The chain couples TRBV7-9 to TRBJ2-4; D is undetermined. Germline lookup yields CDR1 SEHNR and CDR2 FQNEAQ (reference sequence). The ends were cut back, 2 bases at V and 1 base at J, with 12 bases in the middle. The CDR3 has 16 residues. CDR3 DNA sequence: TGTGCCAGCAGCTTACAGGTCGGAGCGGCCAAAAACATTCAGTACTTC. Translation gives CASSLQVGAAKNIQYF.

This clone showed up just once. The rearrangement joins TRBV5-6 to TRBJ1-5; D may be TRBD1 (6 bases). CDR3 length equals 17 residues. The V and J ends lost 1 base and 2 bases respectively, with 16 bases between them. Germline values: CDR1 SGHDT, CDR2 YYEEEE. Here the CDR3 DNA reads TGTGCCAGCAGCTTGAGGGGGGGTACCTCTGGCAATCAGCCCCAGCATTTT. Translated, it gives CASSLRGGTSGNQPQHF.

V and J are TRBV14 and TRBJ2-5, with D perhaps matching TRBD2 (6 bases). The germline V and J ends were trimmed by 1 base and 2 bases, with 20 bases remaining between them. CDR1 and CDR2 (germline): SGHDN, FVKESK. CDR3 length: 18 residues. The CDR3 coding sequence is TGTGCCAGCAGCCAAGTTCCCCTCTTAGCGGCTAGACAAGAGACCCAGTACTTC. Its translation: CASSQVPLLAARQETQYF.

The CDR3 DNA sequence: TGTGCCATCAGTGAGCCCCCCCGGGACAGGAACACTGAAGCTTTCTTT. It specifies CAISEPPRDRNTEAFF. This chain uses TRBV10-3 with TRBJ1-1, with TRBD1 matching over 7 bases. Germline values: CDR1 ENHRY, CDR2 SYGVKD. The CDR3 runs to 16 residues. The V and J ends lost 2 bases and 1 base, in that order; junction bases with no gene match: 7.

V usage is TRBV7-9 and J usage is TRBJ1-1; D uncertain. Trimming took off 1 base at V and 1 base at J, with 7 bases between the two ends. Germline V lookup: CDR1 SEHNR, CDR2 FQNEAQ (reference sequence). The CDR3 has 14 amino acids. CDR3 sequence (DNA): TGTGCCAGCAGCTTAGATGGCCCGAACACTGAAGCTTTCTTT. Amino acids: CASSLDGPNTEAFF. Based on the CDR3 plus reference TRBV7-9 and TRBJ1-1, the full variable domain is DTGVSQNPRHKITKRGQNVTFRCDPISEHNRLYWYRQTLGQGPEFLTYFQNEAQLEKSRLLSDRFSAERPKGSFSTLEIQRTEQGDSAMYLCASSLDGPNTEAFFGQGTRLTVV.

The rearrangement links TRBV28 to TRBJ1-2; 9 bases map to TRBD1. CDR1 is MDHEN and CDR2 is SYDVKM in the germline V gene. V lost 4 bases and J lost 4; bases outside the gene matches: 1. This CDR3 is built from 13 residues. The CDR3 DNA follows: TGTGCCAGCAGTTCGACAGGGGGCTATGGCTACACCTTC. Its protein is CASSSTGGYGYTF.

V gene TRBV7-2 combines with J gene TRBJ2-2, with TRBD2 identical over 8 bases. The CDR3 extends over 16 amino acids. The trim removed 5 bases at V and 2 bases at J, leaving 7 bases unmatched. Germline V gene lookup returns CDR1 SGHTA and CDR2 FQGNSA. The CDR3 bases are TGTGCCAGCAGCCCCCAAGCGGGAGCCAACACCGGGGAGCTGTTTTTT. It encodes CASSPQAGANTGELFF.

J is TRBJ2-1 and V is TRBV9; 12 bases align to TRBD2. J lost 6 bases, V lost 3 bases, and 4 bases had no gene match. The CDR3 consists of 15 residues. In germline, CDR1 is SGDLS, CDR2 YYNGEE. The CDR3: CASSAGTSGPNEQFF. Written as DNA, the CDR3 is TGTGCCAGCAGCGCAGGGACTAGCGGGCCCAATGAGCAGTTCTTC.

The gene calls are TRBV15 and TRBJ1-3; D is possibly TRBD1 (6 bases). V was trimmed by 1 base and J by 2 bases, leaving 15 bases between them. This CDR3 has 17 residues. CDR1 and CDR2 from the germline V gene are LNHNV and YYDKDF (reference sequence). The CDR3 sequence: CATSRGSSRGPGNTIYF. The CDR3 coding sequence is TGTGCCACCAGCAGAGGTAGCTCCAGGGGCCCTGGAAACACCATATATTTT.

This chain links TRBV9 with TRBJ2-1; 13 bases agree with TRBD2. The germline gives CDR1 SGDLS, CDR2 YYNGEE. V shed 0 bases, J shed 6 bases, and the junction held 3 bases outside the gene matches. The length of the CDR3 is 16 residues. This chain's CDR3 is CASSVGGLAGVNEQFF. CDR3 in DNA: TGTGCCAGCAGCGTAGGTGGACTAGCGGGGGTCAATGAGCAGTTCTTC. The full variable domain, with the rest looked up from reference TRBV9 and TRBJ2-1, is DSGVTQTPKHLITATGQRVTLRCSPRSGDLSVYWYQQSLDQGLQFLIQYYNGEERAKGNILERFSAQQFPDLHSELNLSSLELGDSALYFCASSVGGLAGVNEQFFGPGTRLTVL.

The sample holds one count of this clone. V is TRBV7-2 and J is TRBJ1-1; perhaps TRBD1 as D (6 bases). Germline lookup yields CDR1 SGHTA and CDR2 FQGNSA. The ends were cut back, 5 bases at V and 3 bases at J, with 16 bases in the middle. CDR3 length: 15 residues. CDR3 protein: CASSQTGTPDTEAFF. CDR3 in DNA: TGTGCCAGCAGCCAAACCGGGACACCAGACACTGAAGCTTTCTTT. The variable domain in full, with the rest retrieved from reference TRBV7-2 and TRBJ1-1, is GAGVSQSPSNKVTEKGKDVELRCDPISGHTALYWYRQSLGQGLEFLIYFQGNSAPDKSGLPSDRFSAERTGGSVSTLTIQRTQQEDSAVYLCASSQTGTPDTEAFFGQGTRLTVV.